This entry is about one TCR beta chain. Its target is not known. This record comes from a study of PD-1 blockade in classical Hodgkin lymphoma. Findings and limits, study-wide: Differences between repertoires have undefined causes, possibly disease activity or prior therapy. Anyone who began nivolumab under 1 year after ASCT was excluded. By C4D1 there was a significant rise in CD4+ TCR diversity but not in CD8+ TCR diversity.

Libraries were prepared by immunoSEQ multiplex PCR; TCRdb keeps only in-frame clonotypes and omits some of them. The sample lists about 30,000 clones, around nine tenths seen once, with less than 7.5% in the top ten. Trimming took 1 base from V and 7 from J, leaving 11 bases between them. Germline values: CDR1 SGHAT, CDR2 FQNNGV. There are 14 residues in the CDR3. Every single patient, without exception, relapsed after autologous stem cell transplantation, and brentuximab vedotin exposure varied. Magnetic depletion of non-target cells from thawed PBMCs yielded purified CD8+ T cells. The source of this sequence is a human donor with classical Hodgkin lymphoma. J is TRBJ1-5 and V is TRBV11-2, with D unclear. The sample was CD8+ T cells from blood, taken at baseline. Here the CDR3 DNA reads TGTGCCAGCAGCTTAGGAGCGGTGGGGCAGCCCCAGCATTTT. It codes for CASSLGAVGQPQHF.